These 29 T cell receptor beta chains share one sample of origin, sequenced in a study of regulatory T cells in long-lasting Graves disease. Specified time point: newly diagnosed GD, antithyroid drugs for less than 3 months. Preparation of the TCR library used RNA extracted from PBMCs. The authors built TCR beta libraries using iRepertoire HTBI primers and Arm-PCR of CDR3 regions. TCRdb itself ran the multiplex PCR reads through MiXCR, one entry per CDR3 protein. The sample holds around 420,000 distinct CDR3 sequences, approximately 16% seen once. These data also formed part of another study, on T cells in Graves' hyperthyroidism and ophthalmopathy.

The sample here was peripheral blood mononuclear cells (PBMCs), taken at new diagnosis, from a patient treated with antithyroid drugs. The source is a woman aged 40 to 55 with Graves disease.

This clonotype was seen ten or more times. CDR3 loop: CASSTSVHGSYEQYF. As DNA, the CDR3 is TGTGCCAGCAGCACCTCTGTACACGGCTCCTACGAGCAGTACTTC. The chain couples TRBV7-2 to TRBJ2-7, with unresolved D. CDR1 is SGHTA and CDR2 is FQGNSA in the germline V gene. CDR3 length: 15 amino acids. V gave up 5 bases and J gave up 0 bases, with 14 bases separating them.

V usage is TRBV6-1 and J usage is TRBJ1-2; D is unclear. V was cut by 7 bases and J by 6 bases, with 15 bases left in between. The CDR3 loop spans 13 amino acids. Per germline, CDR1 MNHNS and CDR2 SASEGT. The CDR3 sequence is CASTLGGVNGYTF. The DNA of the CDR3 is TGTGCCAGCACCCTGGGCGGGGTAAATGGCTACACCTTC.

There are many counts of this clonotype. J is TRBJ2-1 and V is TRBV6-2 or TRBV6-3; 9 positions match TRBD2. With V trimmed by 6 bases and J by 0 bases, 3 bases remained unmatched. Germline CDR1 and CDR2: MNHEY and SVGEGT. This CDR3 is built from 15 residues. Here the CDR3 DNA reads TGTGCCAGCAGACGTAGCGGGAGCTCCTACAATGAGCAGTTCTTC. Protein: CASRRSGSSYNEQFF.

This clonotype was detected a few times. This chain joins TRBV6-2 or TRBV6-3 and TRBJ2-7, with 8 nucleotides matching TRBD1. CDR1 is MNHEY and CDR2 is SVGEGT in the germline V gene. V lost 2 bases to trimming and J lost 2 bases; unmatched junction nucleotides: 8. CDR3 length: 16 amino acids. CDR3 in amino acids: CASSYQSGTGTYEQYF. Here the CDR3 DNA reads TGTGCCAGCAGTTACCAATCCGGGACAGGAACCTACGAGCAGTACTTC.

This clonotype was counted only a few times. V gene TRBV11-2 combines with J gene TRBJ2-7, with D maybe TRBD1 (5 bases). V dropped 0 bases and J dropped 1 base, with 13 bases sitting between them. In germline, CDR1 is SGHAT, CDR2 FQNNGV. CDR3 length equals 16 residues. The CDR3 spells CASSLDGALTSYEQYF. Here the CDR3 DNA reads TGTGCCAGCAGCTTAGATGGGGCCCTGACTTCCTACGAGCAGTACTTC.

With regard to this clonotype: Its ends do not fully match the called genes, so a read error is possible. The J gene is TRBJ2-1, the V gene TRBV11-2; 10 bases are shared with TRBD2. The CDR3 is 15 residues long. Looked up from germline, CDR1 is SGHAT and CDR2 is FQNNGV. The CDR3 region is CTSSKGTSAFNEQFF. The CDR3, as DNA: TGTACCAGCAGCAAAGGGACTAGCGCTTTCAACGAGCAGTTCTTC.

V and J are TRBV20-1 and TRBJ2-7; 12 bases fit TRBD2. The CDR3 runs to 13 residues. Germline CDR1 reads DFQATT; CDR2 reads SNEGSKA (reference sequence). Written as DNA, the CDR3 is TGCAGCGGACAGACTAGCGGGAGTGACGAGCAGTACTTC. Translating it yields CSGQTSGSDEQYF.

This clonotype was seen only a few times. This chain joins TRBV7-2 and TRBJ2-1; 7 bases are a match to TRBD2. J was trimmed by 8 bases and V by 5 bases; bases with no gene match: 15. Looked up from germline, CDR1 is SGHTA and CDR2 is FQGNSA. This CDR3 spans 16 amino acids. The CDR3, as DNA: TGTGCCAGCAGCCTGCCTAGCGGAGCAGGTATTCATGAGCAGTTCTTC. Amino acid sequence: CASSLPSGAGIHEQFF. The whole variable domain, filled in from reference TRBV7-2 and TRBJ2-1, reads GAGVSQSPSNKVTEKGKDVELRCDPISGHTALYWYRQSLGQGLEFLIYFQGNSAPDKSGLPSDRFSAERTGGSVSTLTIQRTQQEDSAVYLCASSLPSGAGIHEQFFGPGTRLTVL.

The chain couples TRBV28 to TRBJ2-6; D unresolved. Trimming cost V 2 bases and J 0 bases, with 8 bases left between them. This CDR3 is built from 16 residues. CDR1 is MDHEN and CDR2 is SYDVKM in the germline V gene. The CDR3 is CASSLAYGSGANVLTF. CDR3 in DNA: TGTGCCAGCAGTTTAGCCTACGGCTCTGGGGCCAACGTCCTGACTTTC.

This clonotype was detected a few times. This chain uses TRBV20-1 with TRBJ1-4; D gene ambiguous. There are 14 residues in the CDR3. The V gene's germline CDR1 is DFQATT and CDR2 SNEGSKA (reference sequence). V was trimmed by 4 bases and J by 1 base, leaving 10 bases between them. CDR3 nucleotides: TGCAGTGCTAAAAGTGGGATAACTAATGAAAAACTGTTTTTT. Translated: CSAKSGITNEKLFF.

Ten or more counts support this clonotype. The rearrangement joins TRBV5-1 to TRBJ2-3; 7 nucleotides match TRBD1. CDR1 and CDR2 (germline): SGHRS, YFSETQ. This CDR3 has 12 amino acids. The trim removed 0 bases at V and 8 bases at J, leaving 0 bases unmatched. CDR3 DNA: TGCGCCAGCAGCTTGGGACAGGGTACGCAGTATTTT. Protein sequence: CASSLGQGTQYF.

This clonotype was counted many times. The chain couples TRBV2 to TRBJ2-1, with D tentatively TRBD2 (6 bases). Germline CDR1 is SNHLY and CDR2 is FYNNEI. This CDR3 has 15 amino acids. The V and J ends lost 1 base and 1 base respectively, with 8 bases between them. The CDR3 nucleotides are TGTGCCAGCAGTGAAGGCGGGAATTCCTACAATGAGCAGTTCTTC. Its translation is CASSEGGNSYNEQFF.

The gene calls are TRBV29-1 and TRBJ2-3, with 9 nucleotides matching TRBD2. Germline V gene lookup returns CDR1 SQVTM and CDR2 ANQGSEA. CDR3 size: 14 residues. V was pared by 4 bases and J by 6 bases, with 8 bases of the junction left unmatched. Here the CDR3 reads CSVGVAGARDTQYF. DNA of the CDR3: TGCAGCGTTGGGGTAGCGGGGGCACGGGATACGCAGTATTTT.

This clonotype was detected many times. The chain joins TRBV7-9 to TRBJ1-1, with D unclear. V shed 5 bases and J shed 8 bases, with 15 bases lying between them. This CDR3 has 13 residues. Germline V CDR1 and CDR2: SEHNR, FQNEAQ (reference sequence). CDR3 in DNA: TGTGCCAGCAGCCGAGGCGGTAGGGCCGAAGCTTTCTTT. Protein: CASSRGGRAEAFF.

This clonotype was counted many times. The chain employs TRBV7-8 and TRBJ2-1, with D unclear. The germline gives CDR1 SGHVS, CDR2 FQNEAQ. This CDR3 spans 16 amino acids. Trimming pared 5 bases from V and 4 bases from J, leaving 18 bases between. The CDR3 spells CASSQRGPNKYNEQFF. In DNA, the CDR3 is TGTGCCAGCAGCCAGAGAGGACCAAATAAATACAATGAGCAGTTCTTC.

This clonotype has only a few counts. Here the CDR3 DNA reads TGTGCCAGCAGCTCATACAGGGGGCCTGGCGGGGAGCTGTTTTTT. The encoded protein is CASSSYRGPGGELFF. The V and J genes are TRBV11-2 and TRBJ2-2; 9 nucleotides align to TRBD1. From germline, CDR1 is SGHAT and CDR2 FQNNGV. V lost 4 bases and J lost 7; bases outside the gene matches: 7. This CDR3 contains 15 residues. Filled out from reference TRBV11-2 and TRBJ2-2, the complete variable domain reads EAGVAQSPRYKIIEKRQSVAFWCNPISGHATLYWYQQILGQGPKLLIQFQNNGVVDDSQLPKDRFSAERLKGVDSTLKIQPAKLEDSAVYLCASSSYRGPGGELFFGEGSRLTVL.

The V and J genes are TRBV19 and TRBJ2-1; tentatively, D is TRBD1 (6 bases). The ends were cut back, 1 base at V and 8 bases at J, with 24 bases in the middle. Germline CDR1 and CDR2: LNHDA and SQIVND (reference sequence). This CDR3 is 18 amino acids long. CDR3 nucleotides: TGTGCCAGTAGTATAGCCTGGGTCGGAACAGGGAATAGGCATGAGCAGTTCTTC. Its translation: CASSIAWVGTGNRHEQFF.

In this sample, this clonotype turned up many times. V usage is TRBV7-3 and J usage is TRBJ2-2, with TRBD2 matching over 10 bases. CDR3 length: 14 residues. The V and J ends lost 5 bases and 8 bases, in that order; junction bases with no gene match: 5. The germline gives CDR1 SGHTA, CDR2 FQGTGA. The CDR3 nucleotides are TGTGCCAGCAGCGCCAAACTAGCGGGAGGGGAGCTGTTTTTT. This codes for CASSAKLAGGELFF.

This clonotype was observed a handful of times. V usage is TRBV6-2 or TRBV6-3 and J usage is TRBJ2-1; the match to TRBD2 covers 9 bases. From germline, CDR1 is MNHEY and CDR2 SVGEGT. The CDR3 contains 15 residues. V shed 8 bases, J shed 7 bases, and the junction held 12 bases outside the gene matches. The CDR3 DNA is TGTGCCAGCGGCGTCAGGCGGGGGGGTACGAATGAGCAGTTCTTC. It is translated as CASGVRRGGTNEQFF.

This chain joins TRBV6-1 and TRBJ2-7; 12 bases map to TRBD2. V was pared by 5 bases and J by 6 bases, with 5 bases of the junction left unmatched. Germline lookup yields CDR1 MNHNS and CDR2 SASEGT. The CDR3 spans 14 residues. The CDR3 loop reads CASSTLAGGLEQYF. The DNA of the CDR3 is TGTGCCAGCAGTACCCTAGCGGGGGGGCTCGAGCAGTACTTC.

This chain joins TRBV6-2 or TRBV6-3 and TRBJ1-5; D ambiguous. The germline V gene encodes CDR1 MNHEY and CDR2 SVGEGT. The CDR3 is 13 amino acids. V lost 5 bases and J lost 7, with 12 bases in between. DNA of the CDR3: TGTGCCAGCAGTGAATCGAAATGGCAGCCCCAGCATTTT. Amino acids: CASSESKWQPQHF.

In regard to this clonotype: With a far larger clone one base away, a read error is the likely cause. The gene calls are TRBV28 and TRBJ2-4, with TRBD2 identical over 10 bases. CDR1 MDHEN and CDR2 SYDVKM come from the germline V gene. CDR3 length: 16 amino acids. This CDR3 reads CASSSQTSGLYNERFF. Written as DNA, the CDR3 is TGTGCCAGCAGTTCCCAGACTAGCGGGCTTTACAATGAGCGGTTCTTC.

This clonotype was seen at least ten times. The rearrangement links TRBV30 to TRBJ1-5; 8 positions match TRBD1. This CDR3 has 15 amino acids. The V and J ends lost 3 bases and 7 bases, in that order; junction bases with no gene match: 11. CDR1 GTSNPN and CDR2 SVGIG come from the germline V gene (reference sequence). CDR3 loop: CAWRADRGRDQPQHF. The CDR3 DNA reads as TGTGCCTGGAGAGCCGACAGGGGAAGGGACCAGCCCCAGCATTTT.

The chain has TRBV5-4 and TRBJ2-7, with TRBD1 as a possible D gene (5 bases). The CDR3 runs to 15 residues. From germline, CDR1 is SGHNT and CDR2 YYREEE (reference sequence). The germline V and J ends were trimmed by 0 bases and 0 bases, with 10 bases remaining between them. In DNA, the CDR3 is TGTGCCAGCAGCTTGGGTAGAGACAGCTCCTACGAGCAGTACTTC. This gives the protein CASSLGRDSSYEQYF.

The gene calls are TRBV10-3 and TRBJ2-1, with 10 nucleotides matching TRBD2. V lost 4 bases and J lost 4; bases outside the gene matches: 1. In germline, CDR1 is ENHRY, CDR2 SYGVKD. The CDR3 sequence is 14 residues long. Written as DNA, the CDR3 is TGTGCCATCAGTGGGACTAGCGGATACAATGAGCAGTTCTTC. This gives the protein CAISGTSGYNEQFF.

This clonotype came up many times. The chain links TRBV7-6 to TRBJ2-7, with D possibly being TRBD2 (6 bases). CDR1 SGHVS and CDR2 FNYEAQ come from the germline V gene. The CDR3 loop spans 13 amino acids. V lost 6 bases to trimming and J lost 7 bases, with 16 bases between them. CDR3 coding DNA: TGTGCCAGCAGTCCCGGGAGTGCGGGTGAGCAGTACTTC. It codes for CASSPGSAGEQYF.

This clonotype was observed at least ten times. This chain connects TRBV6-8 to TRBJ2-1; unclear D gene. The CDR3 covers 14 residues. Germline CDR1 reads MNHGY; CDR2 reads SAAAGT. Between the trimmed V and J ends, which lost 8 bases and 3 bases, there was a span of 14 bases. CDR3 DNA sequence: TGTGCCAGCCGGAGAAAATTAAACTACAATGAGCAGTTCTTC. As protein: CASRRKLNYNEQFF.

This clonotype was recorded many times. This sequence joins TRBV12-3 or TRBV12-4 and TRBJ2-6; D is ambiguous. The length of the CDR3 is 15 residues. Trimming removed 7 bases from V and 0 bases from J, with 10 bases in between. CDR3 loop: CASTARTSGANVLTF. CDR3 nucleotide sequence: TGTGCCAGCACCGCACGCACCTCTGGGGCCAACGTCCTGACTTTC.

This clonotype came up a few times. This may stem from a read error, because a much larger clone lies one nucleotide away. The gene calls are TRBV7-9 and TRBJ1-2; no clear D. Germline assignment: CDR1 SEHNR and CDR2 FQNEAQ (reference sequence). This CDR3 is 16 amino acids long. V lost 3 bases and J lost 3, with 17 bases in between. CDR3 nucleotide sequence: TGTGCCAGCAGCTTCAGCCAGGACGGTATAGACTATGGCTACACCTTC. The encoded protein is CASSFSQDGIDYGYTF.